The rows below give T cell receptor beta chains drawn from one sample of a study of cytomegalovirus exposure and HLA in healthy donors. The assay was immunoSEQ multiplex PCR, and TCRdb's table has in-frame clones only and misses some. Among some 170,000 clones listed, approximately 89% were seen once. Sequenced: PBMCs. These receptors originate from a young man in good health and CMV-seropositive. Both conserved end residues are part of each CDR3. The D gene is left open where the match is weak. Some rows have no size entry. The others give once, few or many, or a class for an expanded clone.

clone size,CDR3 length,V gene,J gene,D gene,CDR3 protein,CDR3 DNA
NA,16,TRBV6-6,TRBJ1-5,NA,CASSYPGHQGNQPQHF,TGTGCCAGCAGTTACCCGGGACACCAGGGGAATCAGCCCCAGCATTTT
few,16,TRBV7-3,TRBJ2-2,TRBD1,CASSLVQGANTGELFF,TGTGCCAGCAGCTTAGTACAGGGGGCGAACACCGGGGAGCTGTTTTTT
NA,16,TRBV10-3,TRBJ1-2,NA,CAISVSEGDANYGYTF,TGTGCCATCAGTGTGTCGGAGGGAGACGCTAACTATGGCTACACCTTC
once,16,TRBV7-2,TRBJ2-7,TRBD2,CASSLGRGAKPYEQYF,TGTGCCAGCAGCTTAGGGCGGGGGGCCAAACCTTACGAGCAGTACTTC
NA,14,TRBV11-2,TRBJ2-2,NA,CASSPSLNTGELFF,TGTGCCAGCAGCCCGAGCTTGAACACCGGGGAGCTGTTTTTT
NA,14,TRBV6-5,TRBJ2-2,NA,CASSYRPLTGELFF,TGTGCCAGCAGTTACCGTCCACTCACCGGGGAGCTGTTTTTT
NA,12,TRBV13,TRBJ2-3,NA,CASSGGTDTQYF,TGTGCCAGCAGCGGAGGCACAGATACGCAGTATTTT
NA,14,TRBV15,TRBJ1-3,NA,CATSASSSGNTIYF,TGTGCCACCAGCGCAAGTAGCTCTGGAAACACCATATATTTT
NA,11,TRBV6-1,TRBJ1-1,NA,CASEGNTEAFF,TGTGCCAGCGAGGGAAACACTGAAGCTTTCTTT
NA,16,TRBV7-2,TRBJ2-7,TRBD2,CASSLSPSGSFYEQYF,TGTGCCAGCAGCTTAAGTCCGAGCGGGAGCTTCTACGAGCAGTACTTC
NA,15,TRBV10-3,TRBJ1-1,NA,CAISELAPADTEAFF,TGTGCCATCAGTGAGCTCGCCCCCGCGGACACTGAAGCTTTCTTT
once,13,TRBV6-5,TRBJ1-5,TRBD1,CASRTGGNQPQHF,TGTGCCAGCAGGACAGGGGGCAATCAGCCCCAGCATTTT
NA,13,TRBV2,TRBJ1-4,TRBD1,CASGGQQYEKLFF,TGTGCCAGCGGGGGACAGCAGTATGAAAAACTGTTTTTT
NA,15,TRBV11-2,TRBJ2-5,NA,CASSFSPTGQETQYF,TGTGCCAGCAGCTTCAGCCCGACAGGCCAAGAGACCCAGTACTTC
NA,11,TRBV6-5,TRBJ2-7,NA,CASSYIYEQYF,TGTGCCAGCAGTTATATTTACGAGCAGTACTTC
NA,14,TRBV9,TRBJ2-6,NA,CASSTYSGANVLTF,TGTGCCAGCAGCACCTACTCTGGGGCCAACGTCCTGACTTTC
NA,16,TRBV6-4,TRBJ2-3,TRBD1,CAIVPNRGISTDTQYF,TGTGCCATTGTACCCAACAGGGGCATTAGCACAGATACGCAGTATTTT
NA,13,TRBV4-1,TRBJ1-1,NA,CASSPGLNTEAFF,TGCGCCAGCTCCCCCGGGTTGAACACTGAAGCTTTCTTT
NA,13,TRBV5-1,TRBJ1-2,TRBD1,CASSLGTGAGYTF,TGCGCCAGCAGCTTGGGGACAGGGGCCGGCTACACCTTC
NA,13,TRBV5-1,TRBJ1-1,TRBD1,CASSYTGAAEAFF,TGCGCCAGCAGCTATACAGGGGCGGCTGAAGCTTTCTTT
once,14,TRBV19,TRBJ2-5,TRBD1,CASSPGQGEETQYF,TGTGCCAGTAGTCCGGGACAGGGTGAAGAGACCCAGTACTTC
NA,13,TRBV6-5,TRBJ1-1,NA,CASSYFRGTEAFF,TGTGCCAGCAGTTACTTCAGGGGCACTGAAGCTTTCTTT
NA,17,TRBV5-6,TRBJ1-2,NA,CASSNPGDTQSNYGYTF,TGTGCCAGCAGCAACCCAGGGGACACCCAATCTAACTATGGCTACACCTTC
NA,16,TRBV9,TRBJ2-1,TRBD2,CASSPRTSGRVDEQFF,TGTGCCAGCAGCCCGAGGACTAGCGGGAGGGTCGATGAGCAGTTCTTC
NA,17,TRBV27,TRBJ2-7,TRBD1,CASSLSIVRGQAYEQYF,TGTGCCAGCAGTTTATCAATAGTAAGAGGACAGGCCTACGAGCAGTACTTC
NA,15,TRBV14,TRBJ2-3,NA,CASSQRIEPGDTQYF,TGTGCCAGCAGCCAAAGGATCGAGCCGGGAGATACGCAGTATTTT
NA,14,TRBV7-8,TRBJ1-1,TRBD1,CASSPGQLNTEAFF,TGTGCCAGCAGCCCGGGACAGTTGAACACTGAAGCTTTCTTT
NA,11,TRBV20-1,TRBJ2-7,NA,CSAGRGYEQYF,TGCAGTGCTGGAAGGGGTTACGAGCAGTACTTC
NA,15,TRBV2,TRBJ2-7,TRBD1,CASGPPGQGIYEQYF,TGTGCCAGCGGTCCCCCGGGACAGGGTATCTACGAGCAGTACTTC
NA,11,TRBV5-5,TRBJ2-7,NA,CASSSQYEQYF,TGTGCCAGCAGCTCCCAATACGAGCAGTACTTC
NA,17,TRBV11-2,TRBJ2-2,TRBD2,CASSPRPPTSGGVELFF,TGTGCCAGCAGCCCAAGACCGCCGACTAGCGGGGGGGTGGAGCTGTTTTTT
NA,14,TRBV6-5,TRBJ2-7,TRBD2,CASRRTSGRNEQYF,TGTGCCAGCAGGAGGACTAGCGGGAGGAACGAGCAGTACTTC
once,14,TRBV7-9,TRBJ1-3,NA,CASSSGETGNTIYF,TGTGCCAGCAGCTCCGGAGAAACTGGAAACACCATATATTTT
NA,15,TRBV6-5,TRBJ2-3,TRBD2,CASSYSAGSTDTQYF,TGTGCCAGCAGTTATTCAGCGGGGAGCACAGATACGCAGTATTTT
NA,13,TRBV4-3,TRBJ1-2,NA,CASSQVPSGGYTF,TGCGCCAGCAGCCAAGTCCCTTCGGGGGGCTACACCTTC
NA,13,TRBV27,TRBJ2-5,TRBD2,CASSLAGAETQYF,TGTGCCAGCAGTTTAGCGGGAGCGGAGACCCAGTACTTC
once,15,TRBV16,TRBJ2-7,NA,CASSQSALLSYEQYF,TGTGCCAGCAGCCAATCCGCCCTACTCTCCTACGAGCAGTACTTC
NA,13,TRBV5-6,TRBJ2-7,NA,CASKTDSSYEQYF,TGTGCCAGCAAGACAGATAGCTCCTACGAGCAGTACTTC
NA,13,TRBV10-3,TRBJ1-5,NA,CAISESFRRPQHF,TGTGCCATCAGTGAATCCTTTCGTAGGCCCCAGCATTTT
NA,14,TRBV13,TRBJ1-2,NA,CASSLRGIWYGYTF,TGTGCCAGCAGCTTACGGGGGATTTGGTATGGCTACACCTTC
NA,14,TRBV7-2,TRBJ2-7,NA,CASSLGPSAYEQYF,TGTGCCAGCAGCTTAGGGCCCTCAGCCTACGAGCAGTACTTC
NA,12,TRBV9,TRBJ2-5,NA,CASSVVGETQYF,TGTGCCAGCAGCGTAGTCGGGGAGACCCAGTACTTC
few,16,TRBV11-2,TRBJ2-5,NA,CASSISGTLQGETQYF,TGTGCCAGCAGCATATCCGGGACACTTCAGGGAGAGACCCAGTACTTC
NA,18,TRBV4-1,TRBJ2-5,TRBD2,CASSQDSAGLGKRKTQYF,TGCGCCAGCAGCCAAGATTCAGCGGGGTTGGGGAAAAGGAAGACCCAGTACTTC
NA,14,TRBV9,TRBJ1-4,NA,CASSVTGSGEKLFF,TGTGCCAGCAGCGTTACAGGGTCGGGTGAAAAACTGTTTTTT
NA,15,TRBV7-2,TRBJ2-5,NA,CASSLAGGLQETQYF,TGTGCCAGCAGCTTAGCTGGCGGGCTCCAAGAGACCCAGTACTTC
NA,15,TRBV6-6,TRBJ2-1,TRBD2,CASSQVWTSGGEQFF,TGTGCCAGCAGTCAAGTGTGGACTAGCGGGGGGGAGCAGTTCTTC
NA,13,TRBV4-1,TRBJ1-1,NA,CASGEGWNTEAFF,TGCGCCAGCGGGGAGGGTTGGAACACTGAAGCTTTCTTT
NA,15,TRBV19,TRBJ2-6,NA,CASSSSNAGANVLTF,TGTGCCAGTAGTAGTTCTAACGCTGGGGCCAACGTCCTGACTTTC
once,16,TRBV7-9,TRBJ1-5,NA,CASSLGRIGGNQPQHF,TGTGCCAGCAGCTTAGGGCGCATAGGAGGAAATCAGCCCCAGCATTTT
many,14,TRBV29-1,TRBJ2-7,TRBD2,CSVEFGSGSSEQYF,TGCAGCGTGGAGTTTGGTAGCGGGAGTAGCGAGCAGTACTTC
NA,16,TRBV7-9,TRBJ2-3,NA,CASGPGEAGGTDTQYF,TGTGCCAGCGGCCCCGGCGAGGCAGGAGGAACAGATACGCAGTATTTT
NA,15,TRBV19,TRBJ1-1,TRBD1,CASSSDRAANTEAFF,TGTGCCAGTAGTAGCGACAGGGCGGCGAACACTGAAGCTTTCTTT
NA,15,TRBV27,TRBJ1-3,TRBD1,CASSRQGFSGNTIYF,TGTGCCAGCAGTCGACAGGGGTTCTCTGGAAACACCATATATTTT